This T cell receptor beta chain was sequenced in a study of metastatic and nonmetastatic thyroid tumors. Germline lookup yields CDR1 DFQATT and CDR2 SNEGSKA (reference sequence). Trimming at V came to 3 bases and at J to 3 bases, leaving 7 bases not matched to a gene. The CDR3 is 15 amino acids. TCRdb reanalyzed the PCR reads via MiXCR. The table includes some 32,000 clones, 15% to 20% detected once. Prior to thyroid surgery, none of the patients had received any treatment. The clonotype comes from a female donor with papillary thyroid cancer or a benign thyroid nodule (not recorded which). Some clones in this sample may be carry-over from other donors' samples. The sample consisted of blood. The V and J genes are TRBV20-1 and TRBJ2-1, with TRBD1 matching over 8 bases. Written as DNA, the CDR3 is TGCAGTGCTAGTCCCCCAGGGGGCTTCTACAATGAGCAGTTCTTC. It specifies CSASPPGGFYNEQFF.